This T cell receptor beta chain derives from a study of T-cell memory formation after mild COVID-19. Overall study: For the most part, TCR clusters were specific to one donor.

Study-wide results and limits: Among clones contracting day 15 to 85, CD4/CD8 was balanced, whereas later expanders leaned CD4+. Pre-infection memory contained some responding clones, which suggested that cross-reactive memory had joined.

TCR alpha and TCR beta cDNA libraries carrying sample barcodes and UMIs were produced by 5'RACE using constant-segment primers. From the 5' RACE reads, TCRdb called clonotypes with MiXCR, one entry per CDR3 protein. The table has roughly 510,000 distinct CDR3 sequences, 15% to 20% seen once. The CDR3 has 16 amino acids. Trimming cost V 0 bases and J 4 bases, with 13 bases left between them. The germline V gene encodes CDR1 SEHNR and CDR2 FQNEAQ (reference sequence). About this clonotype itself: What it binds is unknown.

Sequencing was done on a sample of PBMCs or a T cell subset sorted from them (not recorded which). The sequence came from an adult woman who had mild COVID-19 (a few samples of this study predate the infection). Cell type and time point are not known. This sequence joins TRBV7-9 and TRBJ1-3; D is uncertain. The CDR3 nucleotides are TGTGCCAGCAGCTTAGCCCTCGGACTTGAAGGAAACACCATATATTTT. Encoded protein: CASSLALGLEGNTIYF.